This TCR beta chain derives from a study of PD-1 blockade in classical Hodgkin lymphoma. A word on this clone: Its specificity is unknown.

CDR1 MNHEY and CDR2 SMNVEV come from the germline V gene (reference sequence). The CDR3 is made up of 14 amino acids. V was clipped by 5 bases and J by 0 bases, with 10 bases between them. Measured with immunoSEQ multiplex PCR; TCRdb has only the in-frame clones, and not every one. This table has around 5,000 clones, around 89% appearing once. Regarding time point: newly diagnosed, previously untreated cHL patient sample. CD8+ T cell isolation from thawed PBMCs was performed by magnetic negative selection. Study results and caveats: At baseline, newly diagnosed patients reportedly showed less TCR diversity than healthy donors. Nothing has yet pinned down what causes the repertoire differences, possibly disease activity or prior therapy.

The sample comprised CD8+ T cells from blood. The TCR originated in a human donor with classical Hodgkin lymphoma. The genes are TRBV27 and TRBJ2-5, with D hard to call. The CDR3 here is CASSPRHNQETQYF. DNA of the CDR3: TGTGCCAGCAGTCCCCGACATAACCAAGAGACCCAGTACTTC.